Presented here are 25 T cell receptor beta chains from one specimen sequenced in a study of cytomegalovirus exposure and HLA in healthy donors. The study ran its PCR with 60 Vbeta and 13 Jbeta primers. Assay: immunoSEQ multiplex PCR; the TCRdb copy retains only in-frame clones and omits some. The sample includes about 150,000 clones, nearly 80% of them seen just once. The sequencing input was PBMCs. These receptors came from a man aged 25-45 years in good health and CMV-seropositive.

The chain employs TRBV7-2 and TRBJ2-7; D gene unclear. This CDR3 region has 12 residues. The V end was cut by 5 bases, the J end by 0 bases, with 5 bases between. In germline, CDR1 is SGHTA, CDR2 FQGNSA. CDR3 residues: CASSPFSYEQYF. CDR3 nucleotide sequence: TGTGCCAGCAGCCCCTTCTCCTACGAGCAGTACTTC.

The rearrangement links TRBV7-2 to TRBJ2-3, with 8 bases aligning to TRBD1. The trim removed 1 base at V and 1 base at J, leaving 1 base unmatched. Germline V gene sequence: CDR1 SGHTA, CDR2 FQGNSA. The CDR3 is made up of 15 amino acids. The CDR3, as DNA: TGTGCCAGCAGCTTAGTGGGACAGGGCACAGATACGCAGTATTTT. As protein: CASSLVGQGTDTQYF.

In this sample, this clone turned up a few times. The chain has TRBV7-9 and TRBJ2-1; possibly TRBD1 for D (5 bases). The CDR3 is 15 residues long. CDR1 is SEHNR and CDR2 is FQNEAQ in the germline V gene (reference sequence). Trimming took off 2 bases at V and 6 bases at J, with 14 bases between the two ends. CDR3 residues: CASSLQGRISNEQFF. In DNA form, the CDR3 reads TGTGCCAGCAGCTTACAGGGTCGCATTAGCAATGAGCAGTTCTTC.

The chain links TRBV5-6 to TRBJ1-5; TRBD1 agrees at 11 bases. The CDR3 sequence is 17 residues long. V shed 4 bases and J 1 base; nucleotides not matched to a gene: 7. Germline loops: CDR1 SGHDT, CDR2 YYEEEE. Written as DNA, the CDR3 is TGTGCCAGCAGCCGGACAGGGGGCGGAAAGAGCAATCAGCCCCAGCATTTT. Protein: CASSRTGGGKSNQPQHF.

V gene TRBV2 combines with J gene TRBJ2-1; 8 bases are shared with TRBD2. Germline V CDR1 and CDR2: SNHLY, FYNNEI. V dropped 4 bases and J dropped 0; count of bases not matched to a gene: 2. The CDR3 spans 15 residues. The CDR3 DNA is TGTGCCAGCAGTGTAGCGGGGAGCTCCTACAATGAGCAGTTCTTC. Amino acids: CASSVAGSSYNEQFF.

The gene calls are TRBV19 and TRBJ1-5, with D hard to call. The CDR3 covers 14 residues. Trimming pared 3 bases from V and 3 bases from J, leaving 9 bases between. Per germline, CDR1 LNHDA and CDR2 SQIVND (reference sequence). The CDR3 sequence is CASSIAGNNQPQHF. The CDR3 coding sequence is TGTGCCAGTAGTATTGCGGGGAACAATCAGCCCCAGCATTTT.

The chain joins TRBV6-5 to TRBJ1-2, with TRBD1 as a possible D gene (6 bases). The CDR3 is made up of 14 amino acids. CDR1 MNHEY and CDR2 SVGAGI come from the germline V gene. The V gene lost 0 bases and the J gene lost 14 bases, with 19 bases spanning the gap. CDR3 region: CASSYSTGGGRMTF. CDR3 bases: TGTGCCAGCAGTTACTCGACGGGGGGGGGCCGGATGACCTTC.

The V call is TRBV7-2, the J call TRBJ2-7, with 10 nucleotides matching TRBD1. CDR3 size: 16 residues. Per the germline V gene, CDR1 is SGHTA and CDR2 is FQGNSA. Trimming removed 4 bases from V and 4 bases from J; junction bases left unmatched: 10. The DNA for the CDR3 is TGTGCCAGCAGCTCGAGACCCCCGGGACAGGGGTACGAGCAGTACTTC. Protein sequence: CASSSRPPGQGYEQYF.

This chain uses TRBV5-6 with TRBJ1-1, with 11 bases aligning to TRBD1. Trimming took 1 base from V and 10 from J; bases not matched to a gene: 6. The CDR3 totals 14 residues. CDR1 SGHDT and CDR2 YYEEEE come from the germline V gene. DNA of the CDR3: TGTGCCAGCAGCTTGCCCGGGACAGGGGGTACAGCTTTCTTT. It specifies CASSLPGTGGTAFF. The whole variable domain, filled in from reference TRBV5-6 and TRBJ1-1, reads DAGVTQSPTHLIKTRGQQVTLRCSPKSGHDTVSWYQQALGQGPQFIFQYYEEEERQRGNFPDRFSGHQFPNYSSELNVNALLLGDSALYLCASSLPGTGGTAFFGQGTRLTVV.

V gene TRBV28 combines with J gene TRBJ1-4; D gene ambiguous. The germline gives CDR1 MDHEN, CDR2 SYDVKM. Trimming took off 3 bases at V and 4 bases at J, with 9 bases between the two ends. The CDR3 is 14 amino acids. CDR3 in DNA: TGTGCCAGCAGTTTGGAGGAGTTTAATGAAAAACTGTTTTTT. It encodes CASSLEEFNEKLFF.

V and J are TRBV5-4 and TRBJ2-2; D may be TRBD1 (6 bases). Germline V lookup: CDR1 SGHNT, CDR2 YYREEE (reference sequence). This CDR3 comprises 15 residues. V gave up 5 bases and J gave up 4 bases, with 15 bases separating them. The CDR3 coding sequence is TGTGCCAGCAGGCCCGCCCTAGGGGGCACCGGGGAGCTGTTTTTT. As protein: CASRPALGGTGELFF.

This chain connects TRBV11-2 to TRBJ2-3; no clear D gene. Trimming pared 1 base from V and 2 bases from J, leaving 7 bases between. Germline V gene lookup returns CDR1 SGHAT and CDR2 FQNNGV. The CDR3 is 14 amino acids. The chain's CDR3 is CASSLAGLTDTQYF. CDR3 coding DNA: TGTGCCAGCAGCTTAGCGGGTCTCACAGATACGCAGTATTTT.

The chain employs TRBV6-1 and TRBJ1-4; D possibly corresponds to TRBD1 (6 bases). CDR1 MNHNS and CDR2 SASEGT come from the germline V gene. The CDR3 is made up of 14 amino acids. The ends were cut back, 4 bases at V and 3 bases at J, with 9 bases in the middle. CDR3 protein: CASSAGASNEKLFF. The CDR3 DNA sequence: TGTGCCAGCAGTGCAGGGGCCTCTAATGAAAAACTGTTTTTT.

This CDR3 is CASSLGPPATITDTQYF. The CDR3 coding sequence is TGTGCCAGCAGCTTAGGCCCCCCAGCCACTATCACAGATACGCAGTATTTT. The chain has TRBV13 and TRBJ2-3, with unresolved D. Germline V gene data show CDR1 as PRHDT and CDR2 as FYEKMQ (reference sequence). Trimming removed 0 bases at V and 2 bases at J, with 15 bases between. The CDR3 totals 17 residues. Supplemented by reference TRBV13 and TRBJ2-3, the full variable domain reads AAGVIQSPRHLIKEKRETATLKCYPIPRHDTVYWYQQGPGQDPQFLISFYEKMQSDKGSIPDRFSAQQFSDYHSELNMSSLELGDSALYFCASSLGPPATITDTQYFGPGTRLTVL.

J is TRBJ2-1 and V is TRBV28; 12 bases line up with TRBD2. CDR3 length: 15 residues. Germline V gene lookup returns CDR1 MDHEN and CDR2 SYDVKM. The ends lost 7 bases at V and 9 bases at J; junction bases unmatched: 10. The CDR3 loop reads CASTISSGRVGEQFF. CDR3 bases: TGTGCCAGCACCATATCTAGCGGGAGGGTCGGTGAGCAGTTCTTC.

This clone appeared once. The chain recombines TRBV25-1 with TRBJ2-1; D might be TRBD1 (6 bases). This CDR3 is 14 amino acids long. V lost 1 base and J lost 5, with 9 bases in between. Germline V gives CDR1 MGHDK, CDR2 SYGVNS. DNA for the CDR3: TGTGCCAGCAGTGAATGGACAGCGAACAATGAGCAGTTCTTC. Its protein product is CASSEWTANNEQFF. Full variable domain (remainder filled in from reference TRBV25-1 and TRBJ2-1): EADIYQTPRYLVIGTGKKITLECSQTMGHDKMYWYQQDPGMELHLIHYSYGVNSTEKGDLSSESTVSRIRTEHFPLTLESARPSHTSQYLCASSEWTANNEQFFGPGTRLTVL.

This clone was seen only a few times. This sequence joins TRBV28 and TRBJ2-3; 7 positions match TRBD2. Germline V gene lookup returns CDR1 MDHEN and CDR2 SYDVKM. The trim removed 8 bases at V and 0 bases at J, leaving 11 bases unmatched. This CDR3 spans 16 amino acids. The CDR3 region is CASRSSGVTSTDTQYF. The CDR3 DNA reads TGTGCCAGCCGATCTAGCGGAGTAACTAGCACAGATACGCAGTATTTT.

The V call is TRBV29-1, the J call TRBJ1-1, with 8 nucleotides matching TRBD1. This CDR3 spans 12 amino acids. In germline, CDR1 is SQVTM, CDR2 ANQGSEA. V lost 7 bases and J lost 7; bases outside the gene matches: 8. The DNA of the CDR3 is TGCAGCGCTGAGGACAGGGATGATGAAGCTTTCTTT. Translated, it gives CSAEDRDDEAFF.

In this sample, this clone turned up a few times. V and J are TRBV6-5 and TRBJ2-7, with 9 positions matching TRBD2. Unmatched junction bases numbered 1, after V lost 0 bases and J lost 4 bases. The CDR3 is made up of 14 amino acids. Germline values: CDR1 MNHEY, CDR2 SVGAGI. CDR3 sequence reads: CASSYSSGGYEQYF. The CDR3 DNA is TGTGCCAGCAGTTACTCTAGCGGGGGTTACGAGCAGTACTTC.

The chain uses TRBV29-1 and TRBJ2-1; 10 bases line up with TRBD2. The ends lost 8 bases at V and 10 bases at J; junction bases unmatched: 14. In germline, CDR1 is SQVTM, CDR2 ANQGSEA. The CDR3 has 14 residues. The CDR3 nucleotides read TGCAGCTCCAATGGGGCTAGCGGGAGTGTCGAGCAGTTCTTC. This sequence encodes CSSNGASGSVEQFF.

This clone was picked up a small number of times. The chain is built from TRBV4-1 and TRBJ2-7; the D gene is possibly TRBD1 (6 bases). This CDR3 has 16 amino acids. V was pared by 3 bases and J by 0 bases, with 15 bases between. Germline-derived CDR1 and CDR2 are MGHRA and YSYEKL. The chain's CDR3 is CASSQVPGQHSYEQYF. CDR3 nucleotide sequence: TGCGCCAGCAGCCAGGTACCGGGACAACACTCCTACGAGCAGTACTTC.

This clone showed up just once. The V gene is TRBV11-2, the J gene TRBJ2-1, with 7 bases aligning to TRBD1. The germline CDR1 and CDR2 sequences are SGHAT and FQNNGV. The CDR3 length is 14 residues. V lost 0 bases and J lost 9; bases outside the gene matches: 5. Here the CDR3 reads CASSLDRGIGEQFF. DNA for the CDR3: TGTGCCAGCAGCTTAGACAGGGGGATAGGTGAGCAGTTCTTC. Using reference TRBV11-2 and TRBJ2-1 for the parts outside the CDR3, the full variable domain is EAGVAQSPRYKIIEKRQSVAFWCNPISGHATLYWYQQILGQGPKLLIQFQNNGVVDDSQLPKDRFSAERLKGVDSTLKIQPAKLEDSAVYLCASSLDRGIGEQFFGPGTRLTVL.

This clone was found a few times. The chain couples TRBV5-6 to TRBJ1-3; D is ambiguous. The V end lost 0 bases, the J end lost 0 bases, and 7 bases lay between the germline ends. CDR3 size: 15 residues. Germline CDR1 SGHDT, CDR2 YYEEEE. CDR3 protein: CASSLVGSSGNTIYF. The CDR3 DNA follows: TGTGCCAGCAGCTTGGTCGGGAGCTCTGGAAACACCATATATTTT.

The CDR3 here is CASSARQESYEQYF. The DNA of the CDR3 is TGTGCCAGCAGCGCTCGACAGGAATCCTACGAGCAGTACTTC. V and J are TRBV11-2 and TRBJ2-7; D is perhaps TRBD1 (6 bases). Between the trimmed V and J ends, which lost 5 bases and 1 base, there was a span of 12 bases. CDR3 length: 14 amino acids. Germline V gene lookup returns CDR1 SGHAT and CDR2 FQNNGV.

In this sample, this clone turned up once. Additional DNA sequences in this sample encode the identical CDR3. V usage is TRBV7-9 and J usage is TRBJ1-5; maybe TRBD1 (5 bases). This CDR3 has 14 amino acids. The V end lost 6 bases, the J end lost 0 bases, and 9 bases lay between the germline ends. CDR1 and CDR2 from the germline V gene are SEHNR and FQNEAQ (reference sequence). The CDR3 DNA reads TGTGCCAGCAGTTGGGGGGATAGCAATCAGCCCCAGCATTTT. Its protein product is CASSWGDSNQPQHF.